What follows describes a single T cell receptor (beta chain). From germline, CDR1 is ENHRY and CDR2 SYGVKD. This CDR3 region has 19 residues. Trimming took 3 bases from V and 2 from J; bases not matched to a gene: 16. The sample comes from a study of technical replicates of blood from several donors. Using immunoSEQ multiplex PCR, the repertoire was profiled, and TCRdb retains in-frame clones only, with some absent. The data contain about 81,000 clones, 95% to 97% of them singletons. Sequencing used T cells isolated from PBMCs. This sequence was found in a human donor in good health. The chain has TRBV10-3 and TRBJ1-3, with 7 positions matching TRBD1. CDR3 residues: CAISDTTGLSGRTGNTIYF. The CDR3 DNA follows: TGTGCCATCAGTGATACGACAGGGTTAAGCGGCCGTACTGGAAACACCATATATTTT.